The present TCR beta chain was sequenced within a study of Tregs in tolerant kidney transplant recipients. Unmatched junction bases numbered 9, after V lost 4 bases and J lost 5 bases. The CDR3 has 17 amino acids. Germline V gene sequence: CDR1 SGHAT, CDR2 FQDESV (reference sequence). TCRdb keeps only in-frame clones here, not all; method: immunoSEQ multiplex PCR. Of 100,000 or so clones listed, over 85% are singletons. General study points: Nucleotide sequences could not be compared across some patients' samples due to primer changes. In tolerant patients, donor-specific Tregs outgrew total Tregs, suggesting antigen-driven expansion. Biological reproducibility was not directly addressed, but technical replication error appeared minimal. Expanding Tregs on activated donor B cells appeared to best identify donor-specific TCRbeta clones.

Regarding this clone: Its antigen is currently unknown.

Mixed chimerism was transient after nonmyeloablative marrow transplants from related graft donors. This rearrangement joins TRBV11-1 to TRBJ2-7; 15 bases line up with TRBD2. The sample in question was CD4+ T cells from blood (PBMCs), obtained 12 months after the transplant. The sequence came from a human patient who received a combined kidney and bone marrow transplant. Some T cells may trace back to the graft donor. The CDR3 sequence: CASSSPRTSGGAHEQYF. The CDR3 nucleotides are TGTGCCAGCAGCTCCCCCCGGACTAGCGGGGGGGCACACGAGCAGTACTTC.